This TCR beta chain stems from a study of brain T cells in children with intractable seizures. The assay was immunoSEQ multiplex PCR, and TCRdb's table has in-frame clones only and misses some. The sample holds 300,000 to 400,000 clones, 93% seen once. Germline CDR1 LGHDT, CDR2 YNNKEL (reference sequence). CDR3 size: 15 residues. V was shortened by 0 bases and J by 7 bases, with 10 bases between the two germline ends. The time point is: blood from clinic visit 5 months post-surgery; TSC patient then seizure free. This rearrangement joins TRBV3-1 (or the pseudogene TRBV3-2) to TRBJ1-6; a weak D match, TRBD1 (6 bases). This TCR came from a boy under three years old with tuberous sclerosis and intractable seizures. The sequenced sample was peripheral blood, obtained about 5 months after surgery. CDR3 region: CASSQDSGVNSPLHF. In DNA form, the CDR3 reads TGTGCCAGCAGCCAAGATTCAGGGGTCAATTCACCCCTCCACTTT.